Presented here are 27 T cell receptor beta chains from one specimen sequenced in a study of monozygotic twins with inflammatory bowel disease (dated by TCRdb to about 2019). Libraries were built with 5' RACE. Sequencing instrument: Illumina HiSeq 2500. TCRdb reprocessed the raw reads; every CDR3 protein sequence is a single record, and DNA is not supplied. This sample's table carries 420,000 or so distinct CDR3 sequences. The ten biggest clones cover 2.4% of the sample. Sequencing was carried out using blood. The origin of the receptors is a human donor with ulcerative colitis or Crohn's disease, or a healthy co-twin of an affected twin (not recorded which).

This chain uses TRBV7-9 with TRBJ2-7; the TCRdb call, TRBD2, lacks DNA for checking. The CDR3 consists of 15 residues. Germline V gene lookup returns CDR1 SEHNR and CDR2 FQNEAQ (reference sequence). The CDR3 loop is CASSRPGLAIHEQYF. The full variable domain, in which reference TRBV7-9 and TRBJ2-7 provide the parts outside the CDR3, is DTGVSQNPRHKITKRGQNVTFRCDPISEHNRLYWYRQTLGQGPEFLTYFQNEAQLEKSRLLSDRFSAERPKGSFSTLEIQRTEQGDSAMYLCASSRPGLAIHEQYFGPGTRLTVT.

The V and J genes are TRBV7-2 and TRBJ2-3; the D call of TRBD2 rests on TCRdb alone, since no DNA is present to check it. Germline CDR1 SGHTA, CDR2 FQGNSA. The length of the CDR3 is 13 residues. This chain's CDR3 is CASSSTIRDTQYF.

V usage is TRBV29-1 and J usage is TRBJ2-2; TCRdb returns TRBD2, unconfirmable since there is no DNA. The length of the CDR3 is 14 residues. Germline CDR1 is SQVTM and CDR2 is ANQGSEA. The CDR3 here is CSVDGRGHTGELFF.

The chain carries TRBV5-1 and TRBJ2-2. The CDR3 extends over 16 amino acids. Germline V gene sequence: CDR1 SGHRS, CDR2 YFSETQ. CDR3 sequence reads: CASSLDGRQSTGELFF.

The chain employs TRBV10-3 and TRBJ2-1; TCRdb designates TRBD2, a call that cannot be tested without DNA. The CDR3 sequence is 15 residues long. The germline V gene has CDR1 ENHRY and CDR2 SYGVKD. CDR3 region: CATRVWSGGNNEQFF.

V gene TRBV18 combines with J gene TRBJ1-1. Germline V gives CDR1 KGHSH, CDR2 LQKENI. The CDR3 extends over 15 amino acids. This CDR3 is CASSPRAAKNTEAFF.

CDR3 sequence reads: CASSIAGQGARSGELFF. V usage is TRBV28 and J usage is TRBJ2-2; TCRdb outputs TRBD1, but without DNA this stays unchecked. The CDR3 consists of 17 residues. Germline V gene data show CDR1 as MDHEN and CDR2 as SYDVKM.

The rearrangement joins TRBV28 to TRBJ1-6; the D call from TCRdb, TRBD1, cannot be confirmed without DNA. Per germline, CDR1 MDHEN and CDR2 SYDVKM. This CDR3 has 13 amino acids. The CDR3: CASRGDQGSPLHF.

The chain is built from TRBV5-1 and TRBJ1-1; TCRdb gives TRBD1 as the D gene, but with no DNA this cannot be confirmed. The CDR3 length is 14 residues. In germline, CDR1 is SGHRS, CDR2 YFSETQ. CDR3 residues: CASSLQGAETEAFF.

The chain carries TRBV5-1 and TRBJ2-7; as DNA is missing, the TRBD2 call by TCRdb cannot be tested. The CDR3 length is 13 residues. Germline V gives CDR1 SGHRS, CDR2 YFSETQ. Here the CDR3 reads CASSPGGGYEQYF.

This chain joins TRBV20-1 and TRBJ2-5. The CDR3 covers 14 residues. CDR1 and CDR2 (germline): DFQATT, SNEGSKA (reference sequence). CDR3: CSASSDISAETQYF.

CDR3 region: CASSFASGRAGDEQFF. The genes are TRBV12-3 or TRBV12-4 and TRBJ2-1; the D call from TCRdb, TRBD2, cannot be confirmed without DNA. CDR3 length: 16 residues.

This sequence joins TRBV5-1 and TRBJ1-2; as DNA is missing, the TRBD1 call by TCRdb cannot be tested. The CDR3 has 16 amino acids. Germline V gene sequence: CDR1 SGHRS, CDR2 YFSETQ. Here the CDR3 reads CASSVTSGTPVFGYTF.

This sequence joins TRBV29-1 and TRBJ2-1; absent DNA, TCRdb's TRBD2 call cannot be checked. CDR3 length: 17 amino acids. The germline CDR1 and CDR2 sequences are SQVTM and ANQGSEA. The CDR3 loop reads CSVEAPFSGGANDEQFF.

The chain has TRBV5-8 and TRBJ2-3; with no DNA, the TCRdb D assignment of TRBD1 cannot be verified. The CDR3 is 14 residues long. CDR1 is SGHTS, CDR2 YDEGEE, per germline. CDR3: CASSPELPPDTQYF.

The chain combines TRBV28 with TRBJ1-2; TCRdb names TRBD1, which stays unverified in the absence of DNA. This CDR3 is 16 amino acids long. Looked up from germline, CDR1 is MDHEN and CDR2 is SYDVKM. CDR3 amino acids: CASSFYRDTEAYGYTF.

The chain couples TRBV5-1 to TRBJ2-1; the D gene TCRdb calls, TRBD2, cannot be checked with no DNA. In germline, CDR1 is SGHRS, CDR2 YFSETQ. The CDR3 runs 15 residues. The CDR3 sequence is CASSRGLARLDEQFF.

V usage is TRBV11-2 and J usage is TRBJ1-2. Germline CDR1 reads SGHAT; CDR2 reads FQNNGV. The CDR3 is 12 residues long. The CDR3 region is CASSWDGLGYTF.

This chain uses TRBV6-5 with TRBJ2-7; lacking DNA, the TRBD2 call made by TCRdb goes unchecked. This CDR3 is built from 17 residues. CDR1 and CDR2 from the germline V gene are MNHEY and SVGAGI. The CDR3 here is CASSLQGTSGAAYEQYF.

The rearrangement joins TRBV25-1 to TRBJ2-1; as DNA is missing, the TRBD1 call by TCRdb cannot be tested. The CDR3 has 11 amino acids. Germline CDR1 is MGHDK and CDR2 is SYGVNS. CDR3 sequence: CASSWSGDQFF.

The chain combines TRBV28 with TRBJ2-7; TCRdb outputs TRBD1, but without DNA this stays unchecked. CDR1 and CDR2 from the germline V gene are MDHEN and SYDVKM. There are 15 residues in the CDR3. CDR3 in amino acids: CASKRGTGFVYEQFF.

The chain recombines TRBV20-1 with TRBJ2-7; TCRdb outputs TRBD1, but without DNA this stays unchecked. From germline, CDR1 is DFQATT and CDR2 SNEGSKA (reference sequence). This CDR3 spans 14 amino acids. The CDR3 sequence: CSDLPPGSLYEQYF.

This sequence joins TRBV11-2 and TRBJ2-5. The CDR3 contains 15 residues. Germline V gene lookup returns CDR1 SGHAT and CDR2 FQNNGV. The CDR3 protein is CASSLDSNGPETQYF.

The chain combines TRBV11-1 with TRBJ2-1; TCRdb reports TRBD2, a call that lacks DNA to check it against. Germline CDR1 reads SGHAT; CDR2 reads FQDESV (reference sequence). The CDR3 runs to 19 residues. The chain's CDR3 is CASSYGGLAGTLILNEQFF. The full variable domain, with the rest looked up from reference TRBV11-1 and TRBJ2-1, is EAEVAQSPRYKITEKSQAVAFWCDPISGHATLYWYRQILGQGPELLVQFQDESVVDDSQLPKDRFSAERLKGVDSTLKIQPAELGDSAMYLCASSYGGLAGTLILNEQFFGPGTRLTVL.

J is TRBJ1-1 and V is TRBV7-9; absent DNA, TCRdb's TRBD1 call cannot be checked. CDR1 and CDR2 (germline): SEHNR, FQNEAQ (reference sequence). The CDR3 is 16 residues long. The CDR3 protein is CASSSPTGTGNTEAFF.

The chain combines TRBV21-1 with TRBJ1-1. TRBV21-1 is an annotated pseudogene. CDR3 length: 15 residues. The CDR3 spells CASSKVPGLNTEAFF.

The chain recombines TRBV30 with TRBJ2-7. Per the germline V gene, CDR1 is GTSNPN and CDR2 is SVGIG (reference sequence). The CDR3 is made up of 11 amino acids. This chain's CDR3 is CAWSGNYEQYF. Full variable domain (rest looked up from reference TRBV30 and TRBJ2-7): SQTIHQWPATLVQPVGSPLSLECTVEGTSNPNLYWYRQAAGRGLQLLFYSVGIGQISSEVPQNLSASRPQDRQFILSSKKLLLSDSGFYLCAWSGNYEQYFGPGTRLTVT.